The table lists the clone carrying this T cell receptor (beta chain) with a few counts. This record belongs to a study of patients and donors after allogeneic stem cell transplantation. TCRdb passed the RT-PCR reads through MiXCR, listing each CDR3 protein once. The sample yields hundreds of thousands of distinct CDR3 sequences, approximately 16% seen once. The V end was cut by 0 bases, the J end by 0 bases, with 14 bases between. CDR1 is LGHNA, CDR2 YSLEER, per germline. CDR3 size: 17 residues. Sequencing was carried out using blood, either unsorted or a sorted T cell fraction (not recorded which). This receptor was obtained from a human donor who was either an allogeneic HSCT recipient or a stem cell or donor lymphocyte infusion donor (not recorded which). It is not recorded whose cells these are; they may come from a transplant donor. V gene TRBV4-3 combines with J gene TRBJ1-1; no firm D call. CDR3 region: CASSQEGGRYMNTEAFF. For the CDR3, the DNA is TGCGCCAGCAGCCAAGAAGGTGGACGGTACATGAACACTGAAGCTTTCTTT.